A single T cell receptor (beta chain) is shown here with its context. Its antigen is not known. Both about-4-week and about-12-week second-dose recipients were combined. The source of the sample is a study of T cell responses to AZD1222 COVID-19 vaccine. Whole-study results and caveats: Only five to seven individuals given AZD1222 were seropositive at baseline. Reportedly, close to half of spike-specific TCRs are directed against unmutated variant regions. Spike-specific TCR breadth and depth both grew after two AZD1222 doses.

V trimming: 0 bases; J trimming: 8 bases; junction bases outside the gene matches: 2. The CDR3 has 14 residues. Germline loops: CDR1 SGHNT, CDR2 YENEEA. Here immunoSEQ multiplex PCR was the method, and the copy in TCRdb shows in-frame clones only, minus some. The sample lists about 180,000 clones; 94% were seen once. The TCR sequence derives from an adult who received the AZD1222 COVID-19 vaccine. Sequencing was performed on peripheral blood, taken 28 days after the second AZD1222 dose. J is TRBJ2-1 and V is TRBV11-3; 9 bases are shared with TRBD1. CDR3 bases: TGTGCCAGCAGCTTAGAGACAGGGGGACATGAGCAGTTCTTC. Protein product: CASSLETGGHEQFF.